Reported below is one TCR beta chain. This specimen belongs to a study of blood T cell repertoires in COVID-19. Overall study: Whether acute or convalescent, the COVID-19 samples came from the United States, Italy and Spain.

V lost 6 bases and J lost 6; bases outside the gene matches: 5. This CDR3 is 14 amino acids long. Germline V gives CDR1 KGHSH, CDR2 LQKENI. It was during active infection that Seattle patients were enrolled and then longitudinally followed. Authors' methods: Nucleated cell number was recorded as an estimate derived from reference gene primer amplification. The data were produced by immunoSEQ multiplex PCR, yet TCRdb's version contains in-frame clones alone and is incomplete. The V and J calls and the clone size are those of that table, but D and trimming were determined from the DNA. The repertoire consists of 100,000 to 150,000 clones, with 90% to 95% occurring once and the leading ten covering around 2%.

The TCR comes from a man aged 50 or older with COVID-19, enrolled during active disease. Sequenced material: peripheral blood. The rearrangement joins TRBV18 to TRBJ2-2, with 9 bases matching TRBD1. CDR3 bases: TGTGCCAGCTCCCCGGGACAGGGATCCGGGGAGCTGTTTTTT. This translates into CASSPGQGSGELFF.